These 26 T cell receptor beta chains share one sample of origin, sequenced in a study of OX40 agonist ivuxolimab in advanced cancers. Profiled with immunoSEQ multiplex PCR; TCRdb holds only in-frame clones, not every one. The sample has some 17,000 clones; 70% to 90% are singletons. The material was CD4+ or CD8+ T cells sorted from blood, obtained in a trial of the OX40 agonist ivuxolimab. Receptor source: an adult with an advanced solid tumor such as melanoma, head and neck, liver or kidney cancer.

The gene calls are TRBV27 and TRBJ2-3; D gene unclear. The CDR3 spans 15 residues. The V and J ends lost 2 bases and 4 bases respectively, with 13 bases between them. Germline V lookup: CDR1 MNHEY, CDR2 SMNVEV (reference sequence). CDR3 residues: CASSLSQLASDTQYF. DNA of the CDR3: TGTGCCAGCAGTTTAAGCCAGCTGGCCTCAGATACGCAGTATTTT.

This sequence joins TRBV27 and TRBJ2-1; 7 positions match TRBD1. CDR3 length: 16 amino acids. The junction had 6 bases not matched to a gene; V was cut back by 4 bases and J by 0 bases. Germline CDR1 is MNHEY and CDR2 is SMNVEV (reference sequence). The CDR3 nucleotides read TGTGCCAGCAGTTCTTGGGACAGCAGCTCCTACAATGAGCAGTTCTTC. It specifies CASSSWDSSSYNEQFF.

CDR3 sequence reads: CASSLLDGSYEQYF. For the CDR3, the DNA is TGCGCCAGCAGCCTCCTGGACGGTTCCTACGAGCAGTACTTC. The chain combines TRBV4-1 with TRBJ2-7, with D unclear. This CDR3 contains 14 residues. V was cut by 4 bases and J by 1 base, with 11 bases left in between. Germline V CDR1 and CDR2: MGHRA, YSYEKL.

V is TRBV2 and J is TRBJ1-5; D may be TRBD1 (6 bases). Trimming removed 11 bases at V and 3 bases at J, with 14 bases between. In germline, CDR1 is SNHLY, CDR2 FYNNEI. The CDR3 length is 13 residues. CDR3 protein: CASSRDINQPQHF. Written as DNA, the CDR3 is TGTGCCTCCTCCCGGGACATCAATCAGCCCCAGCATTTT.

The V and J genes are TRBV7-9 and TRBJ2-7, with TRBD1 matching 7 bases. V shed 6 bases and J 0 bases; nucleotides not matched to a gene: 8. The CDR3 consists of 15 residues. CDR1 SEHNR and CDR2 FQNEAQ come from the germline V gene (reference sequence). Here the CDR3 DNA reads TGTGCCAGCAGAGCAACCGGGGACAGCTCCTACGAGCAGTACTTC. It translates to CASRATGDSSYEQYF.

This chain connects TRBV14 to TRBJ1-2; D possibly corresponds to TRBD1 (6 bases). This CDR3 contains 14 residues. With 3 bases removed from V and 3 bases from J, the gap between germline ends came to 11 bases. Looked up from germline, CDR1 is SGHDN and CDR2 is FVKESK. The CDR3 coding sequence is TGTGCCAGCAGCCAGGGACAAGCCTACTATGGCTACACCTTC. It specifies CASSQGQAYYGYTF.

This clone was counted once. The chain joins TRBV7-2 to TRBJ2-1; D is perhaps TRBD2 (6 bases). This CDR3 has 11 residues. Germline CDR1 is SGHTA and CDR2 is FQGNSA. As DNA, the CDR3 is TGTGGGTCTCCGGGACTCAATGAGCAGTTCTTC. It specifies CGSPGLNEQFF.

The V gene is TRBV5-4, the J gene TRBJ2-5; D gene uncertain. V was cut by 0 bases and J by 5 bases, with 11 bases left in between. The CDR3 covers 14 residues. Germline V CDR1 and CDR2: SGHNT, YYREEE (reference sequence). CDR3 loop: CASSLGRGYETQYF. In DNA form, the CDR3 reads TGTGCCAGCAGCTTGGGCCGCGGCTATGAGACCCAGTACTTC.

The V and J genes are TRBV28 and TRBJ1-1; the D is unclear. Germline lookup yields CDR1 MDHEN and CDR2 SYDVKM. CDR3 length: 12 residues. V was cut by 8 bases and J by 0 bases, with 7 bases left in between. The CDR3 DNA reads as TGTGCCAGCGCTCGGATGAACACTGAAGCTTTCTTT. Its translation is CASARMNTEAFF.

The rearrangement links TRBV5-5 to TRBJ1-2; D gene ambiguous. Trimming stripped 2 bases from V and 4 bases from J, with 12 bases between. CDR3 length: 14 amino acids. The germline CDR1 and CDR2 sequences are SGHKS and YYEKEE (reference sequence). The CDR3 sequence is CASSFAPTLYGYTF. The CDR3 DNA is TGTGCCAGCAGCTTCGCACCCACCCTCTATGGCTACACCTTC.

V and J are TRBV19 and TRBJ1-1, with 7 bases aligning to TRBD1. CDR3 length: 21 residues. CDR1 LNHDA and CDR2 SQIVND come from the germline V gene (reference sequence). The trim removed 7 bases at V and 0 bases at J, leaving 26 bases unmatched. The CDR3 spells CASIKTGLESRQGAMNTEAFF. CDR3 DNA sequence: TGTGCCAGTATCAAGACGGGCTTGGAATCAAGACAGGGTGCGATGAACACTGAAGCTTTCTTT.

The chain employs TRBV27 and TRBJ2-7; D is ambiguous. The CDR3 has 12 residues. V lost 2 bases to trimming and J lost 6 bases, with 8 bases between them. Germline CDR1 is MNHEY and CDR2 is SMNVEV (reference sequence). The CDR3, as DNA: TGTGCCAGCAGTTTAGCCCCCGGCGAGCAGTACTTC. It is translated as CASSLAPGEQYF.

The chain couples TRBV5-1 to TRBJ1-1, with D unclear. The CDR3 contains 12 residues. Germline CDR1 reads SGHRS; CDR2 reads YFSETQ. The V gene lost 5 bases and the J gene lost 5 bases, with 10 bases spanning the gap. This CDR3 reads CASRFGGTEAFF. The CDR3 region has the DNA TGCGCCAGCAGATTTGGTGGGACTGAAGCTTTCTTT.

The rearrangement links TRBV10-1 to TRBJ2-7; the D is unclear. Germline values: CDR1 WNHNN, CDR2 SYGVQD (reference sequence). Trimming removed 3 bases at V and 2 bases at J, with 11 bases between. The CDR3 has 14 amino acids. CDR3 region: CASSDVGPPYEQYF. The CDR3 DNA reads TGCGCCAGCAGTGATGTAGGACCACCCTACGAGCAGTACTTC.

The chain uses TRBV30 and TRBJ1-5, with TRBD1 as a possible D gene (5 bases). This CDR3 is built from 13 residues. Trimming stripped 2 bases from V and 6 bases from J, with 11 bases between. Germline assignment: CDR1 GTSNPN and CDR2 SVGIG (reference sequence). Written as DNA, the CDR3 is TGTGCCTGGAGTCTGGACGGGACTCAGCCCCAGCATTTT. Translated: CAWSLDGTQPQHF.

J is TRBJ1-2 and V is TRBV29-1; no firm D call. The V gene lost 4 bases and the J gene lost 1 base, with 10 bases spanning the gap. CDR1 is SQVTM, CDR2 ANQGSEA, per germline. The CDR3 loop spans 13 amino acids. The CDR3 is CSVAGGINYGYTF. The CDR3 nucleotides read TGCAGCGTTGCAGGTGGTATTAACTATGGCTACACCTTC.

V gene TRBV29-1 combines with J gene TRBJ1-1; D ambiguous. V lost 4 bases, J lost 7 bases, and 10 bases lay in between. Germline-derived CDR1 and CDR2 are SQVTM and ANQGSEA. There are 11 residues in the CDR3. The DNA of the CDR3 is TGCAGCGTTGTAGGGATCGGTGAAGCTTTCTTT. The encoded protein is CSVVGIGEAFF.

The chain carries TRBV4-2 and TRBJ2-3; D perhaps matches TRBD2 (6 bases). The CDR3 has 19 residues. Germline CDR1 is LGHNA and CDR2 is YNFKEQ. With 1 base removed from V and 3 bases from J, the gap between germline ends came to 23 bases. The DNA for the CDR3 is TGTGCCAGCAGCCAAGGAGCCTTAATAGCGGAGAGAGGGACAGATACGCAGTATTTT. Its protein product is CASSQGALIAERGTDTQYF.

The chain uses TRBV2 and TRBJ1-6; no clear D gene. Germline loops: CDR1 SNHLY, CDR2 FYNNEI. This CDR3 contains 15 residues. Trimming shortened V by 6 bases and J by 0 bases, and 9 bases separated the two germline ends. In nucleotides, the CDR3 is TGTGCCAGCAGGGATGGGAGCTCCTATAATTCACCCCTCCACTTT. It translates to CASRDGSSYNSPLHF.

This chain joins TRBV28 and TRBJ2-1; D is uncertain. The V and J ends lost 3 bases and 4 bases respectively, with 13 bases between them. This CDR3 comprises 15 residues. Germline loops: CDR1 MDHEN, CDR2 SYDVKM. The CDR3 reads CASSFRNTLYNEQFF. In DNA, the CDR3 is TGTGCCAGCAGTTTTCGGAACACCCTTTACAATGAGCAGTTCTTC.

The DNA for the CDR3 is TGTGCCAGCAGCTCCTGGGGGTCCGTAGATACGCAGTATTTT. Protein sequence: CASSSWGSVDTQYF. The chain joins TRBV7-9 to TRBJ2-3; either TRBD1 or TRBD2 may fit D (5 bases each). The CDR3 is 14 residues long. The germline gives CDR1 SEHNR, CDR2 FQNEAQ (reference sequence). V was trimmed by 4 bases and J by 5 bases, leaving 13 bases between them. The variable domain in full, completed from reference TRBV7-9 and TRBJ2-3, reads DTGVSQNPRHKITKRGQNVTFRCDPISEHNRLYWYRQTLGQGPEFLTYFQNEAQLEKSRLLSDRFSAERPKGSFSTLEIQRTEQGDSAMYLCASSSWGSVDTQYFGPGTRLTVL.

This clone has more than one count but fewer than ten. The rearrangement uses TRBV9 and TRBJ1-1; D gene ambiguous. CDR3 length: 13 residues. Germline V lookup: CDR1 SGDLS, CDR2 YYNGEE. The V and J ends lost 0 bases and 11 bases respectively, with 14 bases between them. CDR3 bases: TGTGCCAGCAGCGTAGGTTCAGGTGCGGATGCTTTCTTT. It yields the protein CASSVGSGADAFF.

This rearrangement joins TRBV6-6 to TRBJ1-1, with no clear D. CDR3 size: 10 residues. V dropped 6 bases and J dropped 3 bases, with 2 bases sitting between them. Germline assignment: CDR1 MNHNY and CDR2 SVGAGI (reference sequence). DNA of the CDR3: TGTGCCAGCAGATACACTGAAGCTTTCTTT. This codes for CASRYTEAFF.

The CDR3 reads CASSLEGLAGRGTDTQYF. The CDR3 DNA reads TGTGCCAGCAGCTTAGAGGGACTAGCGGGACGTGGGACAGATACGCAGTATTTT. The rearrangement links TRBV7-6 to TRBJ2-3, with 13 bases aligning to TRBD2. This CDR3 has 18 residues. Germline CDR1 and CDR2: SGHVS and FNYEAQ. J lost 3 bases, V lost 1 base, and 7 bases had no gene match.

The rearrangement joins TRBV7-9 to TRBJ2-7; D is ambiguous. The CDR3 contains 12 residues. V lost 6 bases, J lost 3 bases, and 9 bases lay in between. CDR1 is SEHNR and CDR2 is FQNEAQ in the germline V gene (reference sequence). This CDR3 is CASSKAGYEQYF. In DNA, the CDR3 is TGTGCCAGCAGTAAAGCAGGCTACGAGCAGTACTTC.

The rearrangement links TRBV2 to TRBJ1-5; D possibly corresponds to TRBD1 (6 bases). The CDR3 spans 14 residues. V was clipped by 3 bases and J by 6 bases, with 12 bases between them. Germline CDR1 is SNHLY and CDR2 is FYNNEI. The CDR3 region has the DNA TGTGCCAGCAGTGATGAGGGGGAGGCTCAGCCCCAGCATTTT. Translating gives CASSDEGEAQPQHF. Using reference TRBV2 and TRBJ1-5 for the parts outside the CDR3, the full variable domain is EPEVTQTPSHQVTQMGQEVILRCVPISNHLYFYWYRQILGQKVEFLVSFYNNEISEKSEIFDDQFSVERPDGSNFTLKIRSTKLEDSAMYFCASSDEGEAQPQHFGDGTRLSIL.